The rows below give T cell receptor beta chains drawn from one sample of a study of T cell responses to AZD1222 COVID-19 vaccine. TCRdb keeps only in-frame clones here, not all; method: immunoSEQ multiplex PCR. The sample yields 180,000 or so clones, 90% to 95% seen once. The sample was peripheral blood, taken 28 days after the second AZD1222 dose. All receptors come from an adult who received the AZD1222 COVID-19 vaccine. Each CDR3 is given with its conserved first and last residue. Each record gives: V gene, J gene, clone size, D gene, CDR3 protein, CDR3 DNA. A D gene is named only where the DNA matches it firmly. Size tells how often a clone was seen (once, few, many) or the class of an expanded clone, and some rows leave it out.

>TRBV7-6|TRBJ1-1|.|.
CASSSSTEAFF
TGTGCCAGCAGCTCCAGCACTGAAGCTTTCTTT
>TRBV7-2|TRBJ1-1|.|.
CASSGRMNTEAFF
TGTGCCAGCAGCGGGCGAATGAACACTGAAGCTTTCTTT
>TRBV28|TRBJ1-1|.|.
CASSSLGGNTEAFF
TGTGCCAGCAGTTCCCTCGGGGGGAACACTGAAGCTTTCTTT
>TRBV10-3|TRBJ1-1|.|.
CAISESKGHSTEAFF
TGTGCCATCAGTGAGTCGAAGGGACACTCCACTGAAGCTTTCTTT
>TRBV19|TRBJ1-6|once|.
CATMPGLNSPLHF
TGTGCCACCATGCCAGGGCTTAATTCACCCCTCCACTTT
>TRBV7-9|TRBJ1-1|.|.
CASTPGGTEAFF
TGTGCCAGCACCCCCGGGGGGACTGAAGCTTTCTTT
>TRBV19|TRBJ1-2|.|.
CASPTEVSNYGYTF
TGTGCCAGTCCTACTGAGGTTTCTAACTATGGCTACACCTTC
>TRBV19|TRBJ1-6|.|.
CASTGAWGVRNSPLHF
TGTGCCAGTACGGGGGCCTGGGGGGTCCGGAATTCACCCCTCCACTTT
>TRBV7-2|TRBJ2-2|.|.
CASSWGRNTGELFF
TGTGCCAGCAGCTGGGGGAGGAACACCGGGGAGCTGTTTTTT
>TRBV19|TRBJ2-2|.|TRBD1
CASSLDRGPTGELFF
TGTGCCAGTAGCCTCGACAGGGGACCAACCGGGGAGCTGTTTTTT
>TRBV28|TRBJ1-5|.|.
CASSPGWSQPQHF
TGTGCCAGCAGTCCCGGTTGGAGTCAGCCCCAGCATTTT
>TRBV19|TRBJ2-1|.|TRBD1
CASSIDSGQGREQFF
TGTGCCAGTAGTATAGACTCCGGACAGGGCAGGGAGCAGTTCTTC
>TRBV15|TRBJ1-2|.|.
CATSRGGSYGYTF
TGTGCCACCAGCAGGGGTGGCAGCTATGGCTACACCTTC
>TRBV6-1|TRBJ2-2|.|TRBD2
CASSGSGTSGTGELFF
TGTGCCAGCAGTGGGTCCGGGACTAGCGGGACCGGGGAGCTGTTTTTT
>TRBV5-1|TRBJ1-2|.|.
CASSLTTDYGYTF
TGCGCCAGCAGCTTGACCACCGACTATGGCTACACCTTC
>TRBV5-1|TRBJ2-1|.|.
CASSLEYWQGMFNEQFF
TGCGCCAGCAGCTTGGAATATTGGCAGGGGATGTTTAATGAGCAGTTCTTC
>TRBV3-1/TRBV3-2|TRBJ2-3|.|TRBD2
CASSHSMRGGTDTQYF
TGTGCCAGCAGCCATTCTATGCGGGGGGGCACAGATACGCAGTATTTT
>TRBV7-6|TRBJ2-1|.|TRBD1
CASSWDRGSSNEQFF
TGTGCCAGCAGCTGGGACAGGGGGAGTTCCAATGAGCAGTTCTTC
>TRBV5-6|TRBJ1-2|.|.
CASSFRLPGYGYTF
TGTGCCAGCAGCTTTAGACTGCCCGGGTATGGCTACACCTTC
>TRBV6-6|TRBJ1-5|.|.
CASSYPSQPQHF
TGTGCCAGCAGTTACCCAAGTCAGCCCCAGCATTTT
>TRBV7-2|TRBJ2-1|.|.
CASSPANEQFF
TGTGCCAGCAGCCCGGCCAATGAGCAGTTCTTC
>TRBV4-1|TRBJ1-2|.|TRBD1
CASSQEDRGQGYGYTF
TGCGCCAGCAGCCAAGAGGACAGGGGCCAAGGGTATGGCTACACCTTC
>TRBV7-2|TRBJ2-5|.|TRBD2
CASSFTGTSGGETQYF
TGTGCCAGCAGCTTCACCGGGACTAGCGGGGGAGAGACCCAGTACTTC
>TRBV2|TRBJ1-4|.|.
CASSEGVQGYEKLFF
TGTGCCAGCAGTGAAGGGGTACAGGGTTACGAAAAACTGTTTTTT
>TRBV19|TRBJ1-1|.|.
CASSNRQLNTEAFF
TGTGCCAGTAGTAACCGACAGCTGAACACTGAAGCTTTCTTT
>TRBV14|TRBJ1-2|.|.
CASSQRPLYGYTF
TGTGCCAGCAGCCAACGGCCCCTCTATGGCTACACCTTC
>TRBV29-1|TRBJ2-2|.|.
CSALVGVNTGELFF
TGCAGCGCCCTTGTCGGCGTGAACACCGGGGAGCTGTTTTTT
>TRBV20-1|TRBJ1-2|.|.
CSAEGDYGYTF
TGCAGTGCTGAGGGAGACTATGGCTACACCTTC
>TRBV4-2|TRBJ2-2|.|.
CASSQGVARELFF
TGTGCCAGCAGCCAAGGAGTAGCCCGGGAGCTGTTTTTT
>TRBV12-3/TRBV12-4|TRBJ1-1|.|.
CASSLVLNTEAFF
TGTGCCAGCAGTTTAGTTCTGAACACTGAAGCTTTCTTT
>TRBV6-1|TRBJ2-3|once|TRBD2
CASSDQLAGVIDTQYF
TGTGCCAGCAGTGACCAACTAGCGGGAGTCATAGATACGCAGTATTTT
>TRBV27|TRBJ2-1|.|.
CASSLLLNGEQFF
TGTGCCAGCAGTTTATTGCTCAATGGTGAGCAGTTCTTC
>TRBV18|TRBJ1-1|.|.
CASSQLDSGTEAFF
TGTGCCAGCTCACAACTTGACAGCGGCACTGAAGCTTTCTTT
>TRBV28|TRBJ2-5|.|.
CASTSGTTYQETQYF
TGTGCCAGCACATCCGGGACCACGTACCAAGAGACCCAGTACTTC
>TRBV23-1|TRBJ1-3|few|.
CASSLGSGNTIYF
TGCGCCAGCAGTTTGGGCTCTGGAAACACCATATATTTT
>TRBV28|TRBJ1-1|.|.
CASSTSRGNTEAFF
TGTGCCAGCAGCACCTCCCGGGGGAACACTGAAGCTTTCTTT